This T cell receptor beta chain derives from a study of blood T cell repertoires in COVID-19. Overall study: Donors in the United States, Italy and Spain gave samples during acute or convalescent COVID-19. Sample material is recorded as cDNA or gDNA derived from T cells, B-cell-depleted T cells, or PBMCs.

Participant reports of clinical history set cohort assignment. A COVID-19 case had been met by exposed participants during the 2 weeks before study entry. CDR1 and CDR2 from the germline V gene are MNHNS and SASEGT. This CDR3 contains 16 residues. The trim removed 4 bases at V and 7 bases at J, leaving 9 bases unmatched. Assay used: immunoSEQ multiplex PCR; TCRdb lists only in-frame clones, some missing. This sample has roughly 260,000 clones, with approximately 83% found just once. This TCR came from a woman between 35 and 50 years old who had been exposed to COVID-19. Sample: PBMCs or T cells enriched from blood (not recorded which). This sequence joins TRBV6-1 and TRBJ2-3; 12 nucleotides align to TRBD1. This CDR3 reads CASSGVVGQGAYTQYF. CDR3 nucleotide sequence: TGTGCCAGCAGTGGCGTCGTGGGACAGGGGGCTTATACGCAGTATTTT.